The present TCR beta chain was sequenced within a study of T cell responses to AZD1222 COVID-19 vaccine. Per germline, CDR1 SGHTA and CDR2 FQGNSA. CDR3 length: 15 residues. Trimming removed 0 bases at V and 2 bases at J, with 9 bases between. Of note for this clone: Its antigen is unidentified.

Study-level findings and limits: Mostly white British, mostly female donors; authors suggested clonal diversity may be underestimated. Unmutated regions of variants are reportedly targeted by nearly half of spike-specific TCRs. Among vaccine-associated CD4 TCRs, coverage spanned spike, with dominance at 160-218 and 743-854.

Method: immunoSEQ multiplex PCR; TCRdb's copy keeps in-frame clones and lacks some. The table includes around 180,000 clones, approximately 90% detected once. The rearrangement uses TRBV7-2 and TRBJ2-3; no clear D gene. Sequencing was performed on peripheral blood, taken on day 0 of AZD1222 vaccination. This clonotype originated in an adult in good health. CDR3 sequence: CASSLAATATDTQYF. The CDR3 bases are TGTGCCAGCAGCTTAGCCGCTACGGCCACAGATACGCAGTATTTT.